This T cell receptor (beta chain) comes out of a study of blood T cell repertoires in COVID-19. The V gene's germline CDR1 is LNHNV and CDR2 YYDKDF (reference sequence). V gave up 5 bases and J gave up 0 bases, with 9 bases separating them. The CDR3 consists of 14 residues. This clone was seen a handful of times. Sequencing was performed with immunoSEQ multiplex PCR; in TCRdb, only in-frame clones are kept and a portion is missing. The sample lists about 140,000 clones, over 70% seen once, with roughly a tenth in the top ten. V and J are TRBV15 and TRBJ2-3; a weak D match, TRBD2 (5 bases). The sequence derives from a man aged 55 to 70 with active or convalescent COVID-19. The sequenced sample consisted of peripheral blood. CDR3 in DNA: TGTGCCACCAGCTTCGAGGGAAGCACAGATACGCAGTATTTT. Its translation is CATSFEGSTDTQYF. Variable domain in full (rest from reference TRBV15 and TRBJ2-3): DAMVIQNPRYQVTQFGKPVTLSCSQTLNHNVMYWYQQKSSQAPKLLFHYYDKDFNNEADTPDNFQSRRPNTSFCFLDIRSPGLGDTAMYLCATSFEGSTDTQYFGPGTRLTVL.